The T cell receptor beta chain described here comes from a study of T cell responses to AZD1222 COVID-19 vaccine. Whole-study findings and limits: Mostly white British, mostly female donors; authors suggested clonal diversity may be underestimated. Dominant at 160-218 and 743-854, vaccine-associated CD4 TCRs also spanned spike. Recipients of two AZD1222 doses showed rising Spike-specific TCR breadth and depth. Just five to seven AZD1222 recipients tested seropositive at baseline.

Note on this clone: The antigen remains unidentified.

This table comes from immunoSEQ multiplex PCR, and its TCRdb copy is limited to in-frame clones, with some not included. This sample has about 120,000 clones, with around nine tenths found just once. Losses at the gene ends were 3 bases for V and 5 bases for J; bases not matched to a gene: 5. Germline V gene sequence: CDR1 SGHRS, CDR2 YFSETQ. The CDR3 has 15 amino acids. V usage is TRBV5-1 and J usage is TRBJ2-2; 9 bases match TRBD1. This TCR was sampled from an adult who received the MenACWY meningococcal vaccine as a control. Specimen: peripheral blood, collected 28 days after the second dose of the MenACWY control vaccine. The CDR3 reads CASSSLTGGTGELFF. The DNA for the CDR3 is TGCGCCAGCAGCTCGCTGACAGGGGGGACCGGGGAGCTGTTTTTT.